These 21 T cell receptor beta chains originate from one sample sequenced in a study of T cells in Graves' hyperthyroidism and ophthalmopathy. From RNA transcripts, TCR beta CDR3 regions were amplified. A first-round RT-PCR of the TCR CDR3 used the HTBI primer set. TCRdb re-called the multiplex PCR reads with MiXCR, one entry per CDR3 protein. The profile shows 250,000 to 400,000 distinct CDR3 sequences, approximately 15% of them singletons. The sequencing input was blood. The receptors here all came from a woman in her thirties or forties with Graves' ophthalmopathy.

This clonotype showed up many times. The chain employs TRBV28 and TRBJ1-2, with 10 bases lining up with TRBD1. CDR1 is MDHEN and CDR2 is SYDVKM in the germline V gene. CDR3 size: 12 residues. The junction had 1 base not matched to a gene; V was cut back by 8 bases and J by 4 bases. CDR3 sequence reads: CASWDRGYGYTF. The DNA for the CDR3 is TGTGCCAGCTGGGACAGGGGCTATGGCTACACCTTC.

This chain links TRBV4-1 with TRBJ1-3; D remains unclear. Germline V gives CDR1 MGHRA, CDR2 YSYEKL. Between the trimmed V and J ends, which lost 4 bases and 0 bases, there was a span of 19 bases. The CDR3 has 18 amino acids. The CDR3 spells CASSPSSEPVSSGNTIYF. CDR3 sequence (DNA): TGCGCCAGCAGCCCTTCTTCGGAGCCTGTAAGCTCTGGAAACACCATATATTTT.

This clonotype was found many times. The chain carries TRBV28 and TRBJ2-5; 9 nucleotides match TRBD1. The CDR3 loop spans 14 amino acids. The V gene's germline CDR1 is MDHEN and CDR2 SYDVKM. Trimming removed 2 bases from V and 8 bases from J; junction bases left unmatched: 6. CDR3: CASSLKLTGGTQYF. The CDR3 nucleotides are TGTGCCAGCAGTTTAAAGTTGACAGGGGGAACCCAGTACTTC.

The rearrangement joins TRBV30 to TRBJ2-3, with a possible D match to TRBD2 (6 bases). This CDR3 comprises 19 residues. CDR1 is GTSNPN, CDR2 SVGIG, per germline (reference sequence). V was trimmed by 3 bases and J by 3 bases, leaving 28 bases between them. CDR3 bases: TGTGCCTGGAGCCCGGGCCGGGGACTCTTTAGCGGCTCGACAGATACGCAGTATTTT. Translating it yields CAWSPGRGLFSGSTDTQYF.

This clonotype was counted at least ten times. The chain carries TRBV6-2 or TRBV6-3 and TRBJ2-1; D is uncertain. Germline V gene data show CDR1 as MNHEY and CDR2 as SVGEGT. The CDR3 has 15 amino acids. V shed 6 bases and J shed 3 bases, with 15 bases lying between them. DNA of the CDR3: TGTGCCAGCAGAAACAACTTGAGGTTCTACAATGAGCAGTTCTTC. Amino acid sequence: CASRNNLRFYNEQFF.

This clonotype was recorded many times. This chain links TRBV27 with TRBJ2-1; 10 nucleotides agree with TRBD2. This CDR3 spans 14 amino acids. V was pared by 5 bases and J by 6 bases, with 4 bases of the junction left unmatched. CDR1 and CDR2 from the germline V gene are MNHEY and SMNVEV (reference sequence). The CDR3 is CASSSSGRSNEQFF. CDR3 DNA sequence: TGTGCCAGCAGTAGTAGCGGGAGGAGCAATGAGCAGTTCTTC.

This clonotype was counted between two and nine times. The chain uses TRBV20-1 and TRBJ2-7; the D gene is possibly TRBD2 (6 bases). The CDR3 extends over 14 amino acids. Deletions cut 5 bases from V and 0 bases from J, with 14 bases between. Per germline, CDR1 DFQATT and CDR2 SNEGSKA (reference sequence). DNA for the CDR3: TGCAGTGCTGGTGGGGACGGGGGCTCCTACGAGCAGTACTTC. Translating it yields CSAGGDGGSYEQYF.

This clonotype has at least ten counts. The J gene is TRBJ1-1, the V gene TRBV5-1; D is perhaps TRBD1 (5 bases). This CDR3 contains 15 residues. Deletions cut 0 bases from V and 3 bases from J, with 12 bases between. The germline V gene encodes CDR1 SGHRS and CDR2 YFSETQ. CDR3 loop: CASSLEGPGYTEAFF. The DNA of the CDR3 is TGCGCCAGCAGCTTGGAAGGACCAGGGTACACTGAAGCTTTCTTT.

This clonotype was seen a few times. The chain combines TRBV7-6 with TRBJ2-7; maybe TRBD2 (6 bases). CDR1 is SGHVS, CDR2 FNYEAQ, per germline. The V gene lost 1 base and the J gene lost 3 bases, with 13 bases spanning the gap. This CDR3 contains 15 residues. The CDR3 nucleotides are TGTGCCAGCAGCTTAGGGGCGGGATCTATCTACGAGCAGTACTTC. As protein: CASSLGAGSIYEQYF. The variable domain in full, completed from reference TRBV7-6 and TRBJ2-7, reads GAGVSQSPRYKVTKRGQDVALRCDPISGHVSLYWYRQALGQGPEFLTYFNYEAQQDKSGLPNDRFSAERPEGSISTLTIQRTEQRDSAMYRCASSLGAGSIYEQYFGPGTRLTVT.

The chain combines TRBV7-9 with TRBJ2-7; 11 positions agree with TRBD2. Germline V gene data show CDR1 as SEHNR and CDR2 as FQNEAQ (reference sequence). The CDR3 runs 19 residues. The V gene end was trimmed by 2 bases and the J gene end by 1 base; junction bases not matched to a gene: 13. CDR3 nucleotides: TGTGCCAGCAGCTTAAATGGGCTAGCGGGGGGCCCTCATTCCTACGAGCAGTACTTC. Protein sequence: CASSLNGLAGGPHSYEQYF.

The CDR3 nucleotides are TGTGCCTGGAGAAGACTGAGTATGGGGCAAGAGACCCAGTACTTC. Protein: CAWRRLSMGQETQYF. The chain employs TRBV30 and TRBJ2-5, with unresolved D. CDR1 and CDR2 from the germline V gene are GTSNPN and SVGIG (reference sequence). The CDR3 extends over 15 amino acids. V gave up 3 bases and J gave up 2 bases, with 16 bases separating them.

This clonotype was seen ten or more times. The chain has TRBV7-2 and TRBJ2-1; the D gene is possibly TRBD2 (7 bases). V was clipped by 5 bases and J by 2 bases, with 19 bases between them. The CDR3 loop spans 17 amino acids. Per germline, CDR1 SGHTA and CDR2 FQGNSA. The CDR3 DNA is TGTGCCAGCAGCCTATGGGGGGGGGGCCGGACCTACAATGAGCAGTTCTTC. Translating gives CASSLWGGGRTYNEQFF.

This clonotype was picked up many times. CDR3 sequence (DNA): TGTGCCAGCAGCCGGTTTGAGCGGGGTCCCACAGATACGCAGTATTTT. Translating gives CASSRFERGPTDTQYF. This chain links TRBV11-3 with TRBJ2-3; the match to TRBD2 covers 7 bases. CDR3 length equals 16 residues. V was clipped by 5 bases and J by 2 bases; unmatched bases: 10. The germline V gene encodes CDR1 SGHNT and CDR2 YENEEA.

The CDR3 reads CASSQMGFAKNIQYF. The CDR3 region has the DNA TGCGCCAGCAGCCAAATGGGGTTTGCCAAAAACATTCAGTACTTC. The V and J genes are TRBV4-1 and TRBJ2-4; no clear D. The V end was cut by 2 bases, the J end by 1 base, with 9 bases between. From germline, CDR1 is MGHRA and CDR2 YSYEKL. This CDR3 comprises 15 residues.

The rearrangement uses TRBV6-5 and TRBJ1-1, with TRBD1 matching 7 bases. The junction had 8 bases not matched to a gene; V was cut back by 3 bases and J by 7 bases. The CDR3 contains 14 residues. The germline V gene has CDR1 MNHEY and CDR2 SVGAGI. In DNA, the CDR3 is TGTGCCAGCAGTTATTTAGGGACAGATATTGAAGCTTTCTTT. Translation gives CASSYLGTDIEAFF.

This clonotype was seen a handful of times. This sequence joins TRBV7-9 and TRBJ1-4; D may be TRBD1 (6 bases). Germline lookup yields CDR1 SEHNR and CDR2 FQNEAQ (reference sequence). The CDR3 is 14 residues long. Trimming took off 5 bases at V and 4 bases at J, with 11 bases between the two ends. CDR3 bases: TGTGCCAGCAGCCCACAGGGTAGTAATGAAAAACTGTTTTTT. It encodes CASSPQGSNEKLFF.

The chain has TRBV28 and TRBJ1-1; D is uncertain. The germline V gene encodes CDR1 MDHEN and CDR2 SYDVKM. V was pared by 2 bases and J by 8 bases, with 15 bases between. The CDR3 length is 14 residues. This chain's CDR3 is CASSLPGEVAEAFF. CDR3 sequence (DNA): TGTGCCAGCAGTTTACCCGGGGAAGTCGCCGAAGCTTTCTTT.

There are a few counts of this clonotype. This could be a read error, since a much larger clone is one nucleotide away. The CDR3 is CASGVVAGGEQFF. The CDR3 DNA reads as TGTGCCAGCGGTGTGGTAGCGGGAGGTGAGCAGTTCTTC. The V gene is TRBV27, the J gene TRBJ2-1, with 10 positions matching TRBD2. Unmatched junction bases numbered 7, after V lost 8 bases and J lost 9 bases. This CDR3 is 13 amino acids long. The germline V gene has CDR1 MNHEY and CDR2 SMNVEV (reference sequence).

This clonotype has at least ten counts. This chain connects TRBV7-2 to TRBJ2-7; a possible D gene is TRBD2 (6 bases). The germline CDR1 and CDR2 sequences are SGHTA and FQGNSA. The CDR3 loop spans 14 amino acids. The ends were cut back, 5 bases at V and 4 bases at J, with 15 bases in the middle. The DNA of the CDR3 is TGTGCCAGCAGCCGGGACTTTAATTCATACGAGCAGTACTTC. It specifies CASSRDFNSYEQYF.

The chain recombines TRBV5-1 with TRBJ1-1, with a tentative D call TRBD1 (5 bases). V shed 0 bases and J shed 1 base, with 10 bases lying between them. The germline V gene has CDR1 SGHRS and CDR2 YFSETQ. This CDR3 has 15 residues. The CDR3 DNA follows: TGCGCCAGCAGCTTGGTTGGGGCGACGAACACTGAAGCTTTCTTT. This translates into CASSLVGATNTEAFF.

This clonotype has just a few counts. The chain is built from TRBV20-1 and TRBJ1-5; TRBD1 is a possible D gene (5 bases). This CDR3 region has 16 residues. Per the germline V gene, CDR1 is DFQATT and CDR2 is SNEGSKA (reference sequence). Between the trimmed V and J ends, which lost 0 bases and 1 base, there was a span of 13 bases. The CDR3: CSARDPGRSSNQPQHF. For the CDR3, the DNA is TGCAGTGCTAGAGACCCAGGGAGGTCAAGCAATCAGCCCCAGCATTTT.